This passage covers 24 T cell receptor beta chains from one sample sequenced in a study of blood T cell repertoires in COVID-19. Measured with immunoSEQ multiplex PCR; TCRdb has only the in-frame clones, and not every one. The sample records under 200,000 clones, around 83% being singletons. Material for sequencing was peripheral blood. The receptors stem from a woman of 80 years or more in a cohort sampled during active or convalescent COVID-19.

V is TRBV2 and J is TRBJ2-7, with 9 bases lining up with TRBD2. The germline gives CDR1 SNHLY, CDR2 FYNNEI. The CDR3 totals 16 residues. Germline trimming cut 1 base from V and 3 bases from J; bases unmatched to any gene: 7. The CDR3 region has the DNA TGTGCCAGCAGTGAAGGGGGTAGCGGGAGCCTCTACGAGCAGTACGTC. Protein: CASSEGGSGSLYEQYV.

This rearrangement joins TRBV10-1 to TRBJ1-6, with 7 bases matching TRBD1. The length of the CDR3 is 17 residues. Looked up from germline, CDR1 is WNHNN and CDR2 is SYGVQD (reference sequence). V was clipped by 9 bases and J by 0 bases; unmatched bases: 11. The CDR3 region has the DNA TGCGCCAGGGGAACCCGGACAGGACCCTCCTATAATTCACCCCTCCACTTT. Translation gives CARGTRTGPSYNSPLHF.

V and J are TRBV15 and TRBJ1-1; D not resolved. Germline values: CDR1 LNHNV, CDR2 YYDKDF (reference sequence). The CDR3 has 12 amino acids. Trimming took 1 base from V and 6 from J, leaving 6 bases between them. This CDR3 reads CATSRVRAEAFF. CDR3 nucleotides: TGTGCCACCAGCAGAGTTCGGGCTGAAGCTTTCTTT.

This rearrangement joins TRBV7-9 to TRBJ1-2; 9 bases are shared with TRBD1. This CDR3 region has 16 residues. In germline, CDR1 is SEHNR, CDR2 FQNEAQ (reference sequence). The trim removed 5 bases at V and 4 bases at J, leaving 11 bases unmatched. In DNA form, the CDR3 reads TGTGCCAGCAGCCAAGACCCCGGACAGGGGATCTATGGCTACACCTTC. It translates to CASSQDPGQGIYGYTF.

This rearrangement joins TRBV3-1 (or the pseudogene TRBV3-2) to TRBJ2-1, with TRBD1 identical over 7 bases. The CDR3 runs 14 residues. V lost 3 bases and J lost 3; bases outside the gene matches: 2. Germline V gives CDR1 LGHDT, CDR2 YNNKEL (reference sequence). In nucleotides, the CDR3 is TGTGCCAGCAGCCATGACAGGGACTACAATGAGCAGTTCTTC. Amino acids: CASSHDRDYNEQFF.

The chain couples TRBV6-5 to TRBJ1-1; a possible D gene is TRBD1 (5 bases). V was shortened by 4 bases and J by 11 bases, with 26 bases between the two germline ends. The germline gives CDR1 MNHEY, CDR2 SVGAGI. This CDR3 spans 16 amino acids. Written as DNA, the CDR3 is TGTGCCAGCAGTTCCCGCCAGGGAAGGTCTCAGAGTGGGGCTTTCTTT. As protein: CASSSRQGRSQSGAFF.

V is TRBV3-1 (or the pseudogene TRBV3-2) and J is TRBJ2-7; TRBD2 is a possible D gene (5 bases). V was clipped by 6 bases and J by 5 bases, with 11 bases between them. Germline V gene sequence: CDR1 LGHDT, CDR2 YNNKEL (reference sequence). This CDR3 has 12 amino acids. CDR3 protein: CASRDSSNEQYF. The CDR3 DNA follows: TGTGCCAGCAGAGATTCTAGCAACGAGCAGTACTTC.

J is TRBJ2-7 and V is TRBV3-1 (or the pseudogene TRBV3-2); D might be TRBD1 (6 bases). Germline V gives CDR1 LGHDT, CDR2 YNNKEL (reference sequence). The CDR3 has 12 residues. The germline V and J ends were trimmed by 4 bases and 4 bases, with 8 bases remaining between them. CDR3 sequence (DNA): TGTGCCAGCAGCCGGCAGGGGTACGAGCAGTACTTC. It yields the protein CASSRQGYEQYF.

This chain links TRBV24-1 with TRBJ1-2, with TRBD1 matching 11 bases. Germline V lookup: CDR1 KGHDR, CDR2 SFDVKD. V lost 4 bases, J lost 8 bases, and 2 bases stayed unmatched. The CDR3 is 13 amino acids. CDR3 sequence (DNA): TGTGCCACCAGTGACGGGACAGGGGGAGGCTACACCTTC. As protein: CATSDGTGGGYTF.

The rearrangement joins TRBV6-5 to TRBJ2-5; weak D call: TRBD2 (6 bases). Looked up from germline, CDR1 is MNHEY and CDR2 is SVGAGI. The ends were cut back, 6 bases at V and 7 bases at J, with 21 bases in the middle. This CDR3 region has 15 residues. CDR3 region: CASSPEAGTSGTQYF. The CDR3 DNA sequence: TGTGCCAGCAGCCCAGAGGCGGGGACCTCCGGGACCCAGTACTTC.

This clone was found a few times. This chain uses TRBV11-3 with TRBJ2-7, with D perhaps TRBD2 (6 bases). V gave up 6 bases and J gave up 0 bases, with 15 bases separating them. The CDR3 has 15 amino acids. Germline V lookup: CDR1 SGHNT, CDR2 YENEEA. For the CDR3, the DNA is TGTGCCAGCAGTACCTCGGGACTCAGCTCCTACGAGCAGTACTTC. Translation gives CASSTSGLSSYEQYF. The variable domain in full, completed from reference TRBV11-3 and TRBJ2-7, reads EAGVVQSPRYKIIEKKQPVAFWCNPISGHNTLYWYLQNLGQGPELLIRYENEEAVDDSQLPKDRFSAERLKGVDSTLKIQPAELGDSAVYLCASSTSGLSSYEQYFGPGTRLTVT.

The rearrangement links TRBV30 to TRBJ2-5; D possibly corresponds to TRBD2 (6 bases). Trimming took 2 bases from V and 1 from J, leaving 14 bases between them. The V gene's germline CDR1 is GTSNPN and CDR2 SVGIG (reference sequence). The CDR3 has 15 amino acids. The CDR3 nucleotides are TGTGCCTGGAGTACCTTAACTAGCTCCCAAGAGACCCAGTACTTC. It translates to CAWSTLTSSQETQYF. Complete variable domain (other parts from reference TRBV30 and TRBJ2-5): SQTIHQWPATLVQPVGSPLSLECTVEGTSNPNLYWYRQAAGRGLQLLFYSVGIGQISSEVPQNLSASRPQDRQFILSSKKLLLSDSGFYLCAWSTLTSSQETQYFGPGTRLLVL.

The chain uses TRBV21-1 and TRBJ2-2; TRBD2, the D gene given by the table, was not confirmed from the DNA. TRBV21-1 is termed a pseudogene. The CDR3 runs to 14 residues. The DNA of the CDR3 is TGTGCCAGCAGCCCTTCCACTAGGCACGGGGAGCTGTTTTTT. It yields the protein CASSPSTRHGELFF.

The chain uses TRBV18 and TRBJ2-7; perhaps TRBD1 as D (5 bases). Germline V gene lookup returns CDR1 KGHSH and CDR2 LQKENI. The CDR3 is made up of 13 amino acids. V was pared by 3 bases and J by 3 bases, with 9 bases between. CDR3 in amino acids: CASSPQGGYEQYF. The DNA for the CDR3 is TGTGCCAGCTCACCCCAGGGTGGCTACGAGCAGTACTTC. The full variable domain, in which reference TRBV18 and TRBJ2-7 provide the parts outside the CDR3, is NAGVMQNPRHLVRRRGQEARLRCSPMKGHSHVYWYRQLPEEGLKFMVYLQKENIIDESGMPKERFSAEFPKEGPSILRIQQVVRGDSAAYFCASSPQGGYEQYFGPGTRLTVT.

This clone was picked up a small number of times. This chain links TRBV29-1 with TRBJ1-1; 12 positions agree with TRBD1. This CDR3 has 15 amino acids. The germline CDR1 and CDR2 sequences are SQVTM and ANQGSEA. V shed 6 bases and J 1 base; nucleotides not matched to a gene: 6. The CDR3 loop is CSVPGQGASNTEAFF. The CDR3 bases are TGCAGCGTACCGGGACAGGGGGCCTCGAACACTGAAGCTTTCTTT.

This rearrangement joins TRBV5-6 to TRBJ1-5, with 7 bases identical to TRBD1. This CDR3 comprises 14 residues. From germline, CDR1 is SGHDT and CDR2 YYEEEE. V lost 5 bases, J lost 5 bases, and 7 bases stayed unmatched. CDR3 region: CASSSQGEYQPQHF. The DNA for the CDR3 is TGTGCCAGCAGTTCTCAGGGGGAATATCAGCCCCAGCATTTT.

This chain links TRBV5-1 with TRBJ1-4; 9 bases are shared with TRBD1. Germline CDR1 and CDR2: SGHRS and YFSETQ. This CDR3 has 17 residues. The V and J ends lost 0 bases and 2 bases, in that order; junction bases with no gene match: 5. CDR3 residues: CASSLGTGVYTNEKLFF. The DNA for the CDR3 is TGCGCCAGCAGCTTGGGGACAGGGGTCTATACTAATGAAAAACTGTTTTTT. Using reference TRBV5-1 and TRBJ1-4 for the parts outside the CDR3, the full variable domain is KAGVTQTPRYLIKTRGQQVTLSCSPISGHRSVSWYQQTPGQGLQFLFEYFSETQRNKGNFPGRFSGRQFSNSRSEMNVSTLELGDSALYLCASSLGTGVYTNEKLFFGSGTQLSVL.

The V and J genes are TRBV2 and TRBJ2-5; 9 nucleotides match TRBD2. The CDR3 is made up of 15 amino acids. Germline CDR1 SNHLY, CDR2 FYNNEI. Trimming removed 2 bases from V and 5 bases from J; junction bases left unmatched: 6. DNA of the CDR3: TGTGCCAGCAGTGAACTGGCGGGAGGGGGGGAGACCCAGTACTTC. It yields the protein CASSELAGGGETQYF.

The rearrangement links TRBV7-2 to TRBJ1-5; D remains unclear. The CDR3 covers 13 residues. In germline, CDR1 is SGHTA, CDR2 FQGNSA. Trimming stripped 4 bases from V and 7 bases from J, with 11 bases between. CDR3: CASSSQESQPQHF. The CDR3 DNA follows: TGTGCCAGCAGCTCTCAAGAGAGCCAGCCCCAGCATTTT.

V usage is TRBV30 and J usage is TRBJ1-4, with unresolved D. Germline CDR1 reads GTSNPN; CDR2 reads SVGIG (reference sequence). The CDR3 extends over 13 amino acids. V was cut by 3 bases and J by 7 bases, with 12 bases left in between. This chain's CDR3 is CAWRGPGGEKLFF. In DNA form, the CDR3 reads TGTGCCTGGAGAGGACCGGGAGGTGAAAAACTGTTTTTT.

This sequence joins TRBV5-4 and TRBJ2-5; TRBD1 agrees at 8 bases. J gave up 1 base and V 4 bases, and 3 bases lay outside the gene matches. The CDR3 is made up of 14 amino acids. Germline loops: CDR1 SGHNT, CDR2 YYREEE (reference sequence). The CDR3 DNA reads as TGTGCCAGCAGCGAGGGACAGGTCCAAGAGACCCAGTACTTC. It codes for CASSEGQVQETQYF.

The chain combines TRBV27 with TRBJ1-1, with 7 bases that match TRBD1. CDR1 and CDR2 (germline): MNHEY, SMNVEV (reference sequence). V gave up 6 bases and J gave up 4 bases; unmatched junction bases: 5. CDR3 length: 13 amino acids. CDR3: CASRRQGSTEAFF. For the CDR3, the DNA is TGTGCCAGCAGGCGACAGGGTTCCACTGAAGCTTTCTTT.

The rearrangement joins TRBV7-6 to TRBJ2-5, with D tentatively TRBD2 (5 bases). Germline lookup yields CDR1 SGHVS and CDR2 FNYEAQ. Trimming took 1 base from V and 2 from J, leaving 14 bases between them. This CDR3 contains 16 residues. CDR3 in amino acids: CASSLVGGVVQETQYF. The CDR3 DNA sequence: TGTGCCAGCAGCTTAGTAGGAGGAGTGGTTCAAGAGACCCAGTACTTC.

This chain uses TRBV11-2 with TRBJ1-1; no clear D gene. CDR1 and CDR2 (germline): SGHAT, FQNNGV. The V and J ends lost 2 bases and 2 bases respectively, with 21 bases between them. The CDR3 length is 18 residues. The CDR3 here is CASSLRRIGRRTNTEAFF. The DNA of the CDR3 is TGTGCCAGCAGCTTACGGAGAATCGGGCGTAGGACTAACACTGAAGCTTTCTTT.